This T cell receptor beta chain was identified during a study of blood T cell repertoires in COVID-19. As processed by the authors: Reference gene primer amplification gave nucleated cell count estimates. Only in-frame clones appear in the TCRdb table, and some are missing; sequencing was by immunoSEQ multiplex PCR. The V and J calls and clone size come from that table; D and trimming were worked out from the DNA. Counted here are 250,000 to 300,000 clones, around 91% occurring once; the ten biggest clones make up roughly 2%. The material sequenced was peripheral blood. This clonotype originated in a woman aged 60 to 75 with COVID-19, enrolled during active disease.

In nucleotides, the CDR3 is TGTGCCAGCAGTGCCGCGGCGAGGCAGCCCCAGCATTTT. It yields the protein CASSAAARQPQHF. V gene TRBV2 combines with J gene TRBJ1-5; no clear D. V lost 4 bases to trimming and J lost 7 bases, with 11 bases between them. This CDR3 is 13 amino acids long. Germline values: CDR1 SNHLY, CDR2 FYNNEI.